This passage covers 7 T cell receptor beta chains from one sample sequenced in a study of shared clonotypes between healthy human individuals. Repertoires were generated with immunoSEQ multiplex PCR, while TCRdb's copy carries only in-frame clones and drops some. The repertoire holds hundreds of thousands of clones, roughly 96% seen once, with 0.11% in the top ten. Naive CD8 isolation took CD45RO-negative cells positively selected for CCR7 and excluded terminally differentiated effector memory CD45RA+ cells. Input material: naive CD8+ T cells sorted from blood. These receptors all come from a woman aged 30 to 39 in good health.

The CDR3 DNA is TGTGCCAGCAGTTTCGCTCCAGACAGGGTCTATGCTTTCTTT. It yields the protein CASSFAPDRVYAFF. V is TRBV28 and J is TRBJ1-1; TRBD1 matches 7 bases. The CDR3 runs to 14 residues. V lost 3 bases to trimming and J lost 11 bases; unmatched junction nucleotides: 12. CDR1 and CDR2 (germline): MDHEN, SYDVKM.

The chain uses TRBV6-5 and TRBJ2-2; 7 nucleotides agree with TRBD2. The CDR3 is 16 amino acids. Trimming removed 3 bases from V and 3 bases from J; junction bases left unmatched: 7. In germline, CDR1 is MNHEY, CDR2 SVGAGI. Here the CDR3 reads CASSYGPSGYTGELFF. In DNA, the CDR3 is TGTGCCAGCAGTTATGGTCCTAGCGGTTACACCGGGGAGCTGTTTTTT.

A note on this clone: In the same sample, other DNA sequences code for this CDR3. The V call is TRBV27, the J call TRBJ2-1, with D possibly TRBD2 on 7 matching bases. The germline CDR1 and CDR2 sequences are MNHEY and SMNVEV (reference sequence). The CDR3 is made up of 12 amino acids. Trimming left V 3 bases short and J 10 bases short, with 10 bases between. The CDR3 region has the DNA TGTGCCAGCAGTTTGGGGGGGCGCGAGCAGTTCTTC. Residues: CASSLGGREQFF.

The count of this clone is one. This sequence joins TRBV13 and TRBJ2-7; D ambiguous. Trimming shortened V by 2 bases and J by 5 bases, and 7 bases separated the two germline ends. The CDR3 loop spans 12 amino acids. CDR1 is PRHDT, CDR2 FYEKMQ, per germline (reference sequence). The CDR3 sequence is CASSLTSNEQYF. CDR3 nucleotide sequence: TGTGCCAGCAGCTTAACCTCTAACGAGCAGTACTTC.

This chain joins TRBV7-2 and TRBJ2-7; possibly TRBD2 for D (5 bases). The CDR3 runs 16 residues. From germline, CDR1 is SGHTA and CDR2 FQGNSA. Between the trimmed V and J ends, which lost 4 bases and 3 bases, there was a span of 19 bases. For the CDR3, the DNA is TGTGCCAGCAGCTCTACCTGGATGGAGGCAGACTACGAGCAGTACTTC. Amino acids: CASSSTWMEADYEQYF.

This rearrangement joins TRBV19 to TRBJ2-7, with 12 bases matching TRBD2. V gave up 3 bases and J gave up 5 bases; unmatched junction bases: 5. Germline V gene lookup returns CDR1 LNHDA and CDR2 SQIVND (reference sequence). There are 15 residues in the CDR3. For the CDR3, the DNA is TGTGCCAGTAGTATGTCTAGCGGGAGGGCCCACGAGCAGTACTTC. Its translation is CASSMSSGRAHEQYF.

A remark on this clone: This specimen includes other DNA sequences encoding the same CDR3. The chain combines TRBV5-4 with TRBJ1-1; D unresolved. Trimming stripped 0 bases from V and 4 bases from J, with 7 bases between. Looked up from germline, CDR1 is SGHNT and CDR2 is YYREEE (reference sequence). The CDR3 consists of 13 residues. CDR3 in amino acids: CASSLGGSTEAFF. CDR3 DNA sequence: TGTGCCAGCAGCTTGGGAGGGAGCACTGAAGCTTTCTTT.